The subject of this entry is one T cell receptor beta chain. Its antigen is still unknown. The sample originates from a study of metastatic and nonmetastatic thyroid tumors. Study background: A comparison of repertoires was made across blood and tumor or nodule tissue from malignant and benign thyroid patients. Study-level points and caveats: The study reportedly found significantly higher TCR beta diversity in malignant thyroid tumors than benign nodules, in blood and tumor.

The ends were cut back, 3 bases at V and 5 bases at J, with 12 bases in the middle. Germline lookup yields CDR1 SGDLS and CDR2 YYNGEE. The CDR3 runs to 13 residues. Thyroid surgery had not been preceded by any treatment in any patient. As processed by the authors: The study built a papillary thyroid cancer distant-metastasis classifier from CDR3 differences across clinicopathological groups. TCRdb re-analyzed the PCR reads using MiXCR. Clone size and V and J calls follow TCRdb, not the original study. Of some 12,000 clones listed, around two fifths are singletons. Sample: tumor tissue. The clonotype originates from a female donor with papillary thyroid cancer or a benign thyroid nodule (not recorded which). Some clones in this sample may be carry-over from other donors' samples. The chain joins TRBV9 to TRBJ2-7; D call uncertain. CDR3 region: CASSAFWGDEQYF. CDR3 in DNA: TGTGCCAGCAGCGCATTTTGGGGTGACGAGCAGTACTTC. Together with reference TRBV9 and TRBJ2-7, the CDR3 gives the full variable domain: DSGVTQTPKHLITATGQRVTLRCSPRSGDLSVYWYQQSLDQGLQFLIQYYNGEERAKGNILERFSAQQFPDLHSELNLSSLELGDSALYFCASSAFWGDEQYFGPGTRLTVT.